This T cell receptor beta chain was documented in a study of cytomegalovirus exposure and HLA in healthy donors. PCR was performed using 60 Vbeta and 13 Jbeta primers. The method was immunoSEQ multiplex PCR; TCRdb's version includes in-frame clones alone and lacks a portion of them. The data hold under 150,000 clones, with roughly 84% observed a single time. This CDR3 comprises 14 residues. The germline V gene encodes CDR1 SGDLS and CDR2 YYNGEE. Trimming removed 0 bases from V and 4 bases from J; junction bases left unmatched: 2. This clone occurred a few times. The sequenced material came from PBMCs. The source is a boy aged 2 to 10 in good health and CMV-seronegative. The V call is TRBV9, the J call TRBJ2-7; TRBD1 matches 9 bases. The CDR3 sequence: CASSVGGQGYEQYF. In nucleotides, the CDR3 is TGTGCCAGCAGCGTAGGGGGACAGGGTTACGAGCAGTACTTC. The variable domain in full, with the rest retrieved from reference TRBV9 and TRBJ2-7, is DSGVTQTPKHLITATGQRVTLRCSPRSGDLSVYWYQQSLDQGLQFLIQYYNGEERAKGNILERFSAQQFPDLHSELNLSSLELGDSALYFCASSVGGQGYEQYFGPGTRLTVT.